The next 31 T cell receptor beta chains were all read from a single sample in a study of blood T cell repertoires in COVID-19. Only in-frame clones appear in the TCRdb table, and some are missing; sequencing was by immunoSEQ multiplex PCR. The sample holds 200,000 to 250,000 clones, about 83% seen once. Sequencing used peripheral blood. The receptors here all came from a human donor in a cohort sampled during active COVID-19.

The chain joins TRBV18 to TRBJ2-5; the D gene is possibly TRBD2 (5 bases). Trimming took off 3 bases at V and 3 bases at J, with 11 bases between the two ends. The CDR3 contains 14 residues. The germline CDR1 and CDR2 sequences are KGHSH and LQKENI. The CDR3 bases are TGTGCCAGCTCACCGTCTTTCGGGAAAGAGACCCAGTACTTC. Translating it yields CASSPSFGKETQYF. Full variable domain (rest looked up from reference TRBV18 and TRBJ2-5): NAGVMQNPRHLVRRRGQEARLRCSPMKGHSHVYWYRQLPEEGLKFMVYLQKENIIDESGMPKERFSAEFPKEGPSILRIQQVVRGDSAAYFCASSPSFGKETQYFGPGTRLLVL.

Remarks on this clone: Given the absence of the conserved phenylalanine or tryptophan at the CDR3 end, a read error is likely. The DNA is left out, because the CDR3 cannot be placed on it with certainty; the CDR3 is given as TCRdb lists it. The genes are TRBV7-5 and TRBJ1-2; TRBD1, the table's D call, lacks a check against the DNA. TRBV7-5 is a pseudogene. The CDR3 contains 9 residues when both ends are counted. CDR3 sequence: CARRVQVVS.

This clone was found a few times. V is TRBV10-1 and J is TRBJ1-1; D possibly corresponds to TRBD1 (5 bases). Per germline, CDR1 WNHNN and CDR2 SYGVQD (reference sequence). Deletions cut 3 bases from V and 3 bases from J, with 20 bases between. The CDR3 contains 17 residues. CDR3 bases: TGCGCCAGCAGTGATGATAAGGGGCTCGTATTCGACACTGAAGCTTTCTTT. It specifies CASSDDKGLVFDTEAFF.

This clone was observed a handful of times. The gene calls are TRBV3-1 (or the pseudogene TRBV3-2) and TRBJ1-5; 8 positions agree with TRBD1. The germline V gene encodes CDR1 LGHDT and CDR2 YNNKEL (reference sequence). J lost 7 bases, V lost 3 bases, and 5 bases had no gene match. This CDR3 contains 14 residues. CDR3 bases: TGTGCCAGCAGCCATACACAGGGGGAACAGCCCCAGCATTTT. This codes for CASSHTQGEQPQHF.

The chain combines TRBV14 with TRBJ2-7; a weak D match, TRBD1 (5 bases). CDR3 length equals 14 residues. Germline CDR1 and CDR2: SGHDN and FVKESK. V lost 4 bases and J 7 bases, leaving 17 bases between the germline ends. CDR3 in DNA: TGTGCCAGCAGCCCCCTCAGGGAAATGCGGGAGCAGTACTTC. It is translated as CASSPLREMREQYF.

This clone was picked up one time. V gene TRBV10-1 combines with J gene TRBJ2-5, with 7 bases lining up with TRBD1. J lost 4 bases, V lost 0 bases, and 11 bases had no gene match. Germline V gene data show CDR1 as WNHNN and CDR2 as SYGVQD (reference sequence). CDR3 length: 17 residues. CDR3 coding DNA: TGCGCCAGCAGTGAGTCTTGGGAACAGGGGAACCGAGAGACCCAGTACTTC. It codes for CASSESWEQGNRETQYF.

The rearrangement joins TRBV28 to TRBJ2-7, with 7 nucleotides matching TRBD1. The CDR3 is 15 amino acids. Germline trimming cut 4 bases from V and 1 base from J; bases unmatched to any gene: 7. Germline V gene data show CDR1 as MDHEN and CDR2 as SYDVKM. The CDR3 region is CASSSTGQLSYEQYF. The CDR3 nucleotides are TGTGCCAGCAGTTCGACAGGGCAATTATCCTACGAGCAGTACTTC.

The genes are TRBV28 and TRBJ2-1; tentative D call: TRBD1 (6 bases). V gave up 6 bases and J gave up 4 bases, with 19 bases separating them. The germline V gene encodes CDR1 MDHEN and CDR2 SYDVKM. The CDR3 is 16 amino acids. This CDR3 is CASSLSWQGYYNEQFF. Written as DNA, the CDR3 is TGTGCCAGCAGCCTATCGTGGCAGGGGTATTACAATGAGCAGTTCTTC. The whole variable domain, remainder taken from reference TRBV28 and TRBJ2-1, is DVKVTQSSRYLVKRTGEKVFLECVQDMDHENMFWYRQDPGLGLRLIYFSYDVKMKEKGDIPEGYSVSREKKERFSLILESASTNQTSMYLCASSLSWQGYYNEQFFGPGTRLTVL.

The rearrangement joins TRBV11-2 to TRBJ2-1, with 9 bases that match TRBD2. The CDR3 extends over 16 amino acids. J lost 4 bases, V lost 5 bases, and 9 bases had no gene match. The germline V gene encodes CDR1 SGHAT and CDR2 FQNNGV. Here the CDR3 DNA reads TGTGCCAGCAGCCCAAGACTAGCGGCCCTTTACAATGAGCAGTTCTTC. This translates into CASSPRLAALYNEQFF.

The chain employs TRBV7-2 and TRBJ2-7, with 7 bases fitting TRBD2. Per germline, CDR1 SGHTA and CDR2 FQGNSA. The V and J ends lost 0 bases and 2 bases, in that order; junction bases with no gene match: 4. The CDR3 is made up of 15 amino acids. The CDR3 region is CASSLAAGEPYEQYF. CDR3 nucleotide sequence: TGTGCCAGCAGCTTAGCGGCGGGAGAACCCTACGAGCAGTACTTC.

The CDR3 loop is CATSDLEGTGFYEQYF. The DNA for the CDR3 is TGTGCCACCAGTGATTTGGAGGGGACAGGGTTCTACGAGCAGTACTTC. The chain carries TRBV24-1 and TRBJ2-7; 9 nucleotides match TRBD1. V shed 0 bases and J 3 bases; nucleotides not matched to a gene: 5. CDR1 is KGHDR and CDR2 is SFDVKD in the germline V gene. The CDR3 length is 16 residues.

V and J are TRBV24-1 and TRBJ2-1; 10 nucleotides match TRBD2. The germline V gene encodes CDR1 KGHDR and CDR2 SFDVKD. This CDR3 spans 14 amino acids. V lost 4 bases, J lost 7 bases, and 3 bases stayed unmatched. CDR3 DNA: TGTGCCACCAGTGACCAACTAGCGGGAAATGAGCAGTTCTTC. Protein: CATSDQLAGNEQFF.

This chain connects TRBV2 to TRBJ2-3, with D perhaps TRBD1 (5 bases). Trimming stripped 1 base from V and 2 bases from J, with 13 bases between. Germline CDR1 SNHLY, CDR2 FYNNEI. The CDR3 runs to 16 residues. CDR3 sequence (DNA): TGTGCCAGCAGTGAAGAACAGGCCTCCGTCACAGATACGCAGTATTTT. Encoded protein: CASSEEQASVTDTQYF.

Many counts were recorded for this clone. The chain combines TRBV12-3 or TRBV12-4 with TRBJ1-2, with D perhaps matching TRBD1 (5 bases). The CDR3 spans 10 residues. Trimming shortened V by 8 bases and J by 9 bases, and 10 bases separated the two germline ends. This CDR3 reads CASRGLRYTF. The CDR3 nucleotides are TGTGCCAGCCGGGGACTTCGCTACACCTTC.

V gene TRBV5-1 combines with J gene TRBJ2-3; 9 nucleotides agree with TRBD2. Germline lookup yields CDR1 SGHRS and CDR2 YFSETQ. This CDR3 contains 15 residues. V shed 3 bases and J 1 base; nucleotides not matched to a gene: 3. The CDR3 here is CASSSLAGGTDTQYF. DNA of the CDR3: TGCGCCAGCAGCTCATTAGCGGGGGGCACAGATACGCAGTATTTT.

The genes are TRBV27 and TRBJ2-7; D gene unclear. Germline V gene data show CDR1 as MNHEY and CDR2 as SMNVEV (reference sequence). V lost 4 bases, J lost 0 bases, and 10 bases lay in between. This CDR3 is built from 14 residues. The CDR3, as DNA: TGTGCCAGCAGTTCAACAGTGAGCTCCTACGAGCAGTACTTC. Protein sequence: CASSSTVSSYEQYF.

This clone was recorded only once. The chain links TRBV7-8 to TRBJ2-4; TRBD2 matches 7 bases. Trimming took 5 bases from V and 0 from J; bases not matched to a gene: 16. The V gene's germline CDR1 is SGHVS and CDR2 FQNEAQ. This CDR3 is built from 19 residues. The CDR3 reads CASSPPRGVGNLAKNIQYF. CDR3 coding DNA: TGTGCCAGCAGCCCTCCTCGGGGGGTGGGAAACCTAGCCAAAAACATTCAGTACTTC.

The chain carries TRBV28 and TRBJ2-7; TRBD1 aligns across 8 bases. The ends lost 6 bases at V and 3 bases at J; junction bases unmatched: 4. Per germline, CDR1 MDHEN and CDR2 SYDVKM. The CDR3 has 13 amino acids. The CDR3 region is CASRTGTGYEQYF. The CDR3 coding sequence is TGTGCCAGCAGGACCGGGACAGGCTACGAGCAGTACTTC.

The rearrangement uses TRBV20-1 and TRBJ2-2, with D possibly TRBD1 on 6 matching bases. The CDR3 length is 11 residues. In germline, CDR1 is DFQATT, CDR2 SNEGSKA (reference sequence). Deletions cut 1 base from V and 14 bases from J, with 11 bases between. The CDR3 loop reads CSARGTGRLFF. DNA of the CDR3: TGCAGTGCTAGAGGTACAGGGCGACTGTTTTTT.

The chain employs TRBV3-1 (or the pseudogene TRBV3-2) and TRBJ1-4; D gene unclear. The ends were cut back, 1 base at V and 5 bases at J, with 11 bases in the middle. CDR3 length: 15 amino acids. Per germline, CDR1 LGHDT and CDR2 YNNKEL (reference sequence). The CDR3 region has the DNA TGTGCCAGCAGCCAAGGATGGCAGTTAAATGAAAAACTGTTTTTT. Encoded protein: CASSQGWQLNEKLFF.

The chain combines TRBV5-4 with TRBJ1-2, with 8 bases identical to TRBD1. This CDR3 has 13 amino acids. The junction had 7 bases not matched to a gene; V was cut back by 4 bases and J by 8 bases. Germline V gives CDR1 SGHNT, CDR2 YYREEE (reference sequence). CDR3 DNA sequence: TGTGCCAGCAGCCTACAGGGGGTCGAGGGCTACACCTTC. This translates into CASSLQGVEGYTF.

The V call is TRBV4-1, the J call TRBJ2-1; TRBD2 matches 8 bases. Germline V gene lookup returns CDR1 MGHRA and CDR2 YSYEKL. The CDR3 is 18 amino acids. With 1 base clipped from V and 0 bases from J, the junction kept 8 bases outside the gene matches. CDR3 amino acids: CASSQAPGLGSSYNEQFF. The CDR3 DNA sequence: TGCGCCAGCAGCCAAGCCCCGGGACTAGGGAGCTCCTACAATGAGCAGTTCTTC.

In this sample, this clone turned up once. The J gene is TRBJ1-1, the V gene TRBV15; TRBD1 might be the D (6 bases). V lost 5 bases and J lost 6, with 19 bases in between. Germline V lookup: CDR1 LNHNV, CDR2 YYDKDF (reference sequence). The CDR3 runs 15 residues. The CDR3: CATSGRQVGGAEAFF. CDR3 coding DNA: TGTGCCACCAGCGGAAGACAGGTGGGGGGGGCTGAAGCTTTCTTT.

The CDR3 loop is CASSLDFRFYGYTF. The CDR3 nucleotides read TGTGCCAGCAGCTTGGACTTCCGGTTCTATGGCTACACCTTC. The rearrangement joins TRBV5-5 to TRBJ1-2; D gene ambiguous. Germline lookup yields CDR1 SGHKS and CDR2 YYEKEE (reference sequence). The CDR3 loop spans 14 amino acids. Deletions cut 0 bases from V and 4 bases from J, with 10 bases between.

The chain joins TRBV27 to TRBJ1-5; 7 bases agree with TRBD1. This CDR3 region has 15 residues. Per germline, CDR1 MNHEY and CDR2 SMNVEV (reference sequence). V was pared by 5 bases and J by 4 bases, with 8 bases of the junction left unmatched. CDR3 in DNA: TGTGCCAGCAGTCCGAAGGGACAGTGGAATCAGCCCCAGCATTTT. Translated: CASSPKGQWNQPQHF.

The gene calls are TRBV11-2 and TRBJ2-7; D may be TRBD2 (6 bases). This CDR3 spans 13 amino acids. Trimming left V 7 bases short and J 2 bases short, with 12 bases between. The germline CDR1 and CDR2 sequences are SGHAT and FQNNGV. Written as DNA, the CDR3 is TGTGCCAGCATGGGAGGACCGGCCTACGAGCAGTACTTC. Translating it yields CASMGGPAYEQYF.

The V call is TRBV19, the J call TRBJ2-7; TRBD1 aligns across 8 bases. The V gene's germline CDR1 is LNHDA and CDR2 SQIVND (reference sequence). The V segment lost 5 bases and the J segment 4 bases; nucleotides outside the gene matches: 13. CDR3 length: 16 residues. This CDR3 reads CASSPSRTGKGYEQYF. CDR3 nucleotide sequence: TGTGCCAGTAGTCCCTCCCGGACAGGGAAGGGGTACGAGCAGTACTTC. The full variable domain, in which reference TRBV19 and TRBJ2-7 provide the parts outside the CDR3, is DGGITQSPKYLFRKEGQNVTLSCEQNLNHDAMYWYRQDPGQGLRLIYYSQIVNDFQKGDIAEGYSVSREKKESFPLTVTSAQKNPTAFYLCASSPSRTGKGYEQYFGPGTRLTVT.

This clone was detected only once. The CDR3 loop is CASNALRDTQYF. The CDR3 DNA follows: TGTGCCAGCAACGCCTTGAGAGATACGCAGTATTTT. This rearrangement joins TRBV5-6 to TRBJ2-3; no firm D call. The germline V gene has CDR1 SGHDT and CDR2 YYEEEE. V shed 6 bases and J shed 5 bases, with 10 bases lying between them. CDR3 size: 12 residues.

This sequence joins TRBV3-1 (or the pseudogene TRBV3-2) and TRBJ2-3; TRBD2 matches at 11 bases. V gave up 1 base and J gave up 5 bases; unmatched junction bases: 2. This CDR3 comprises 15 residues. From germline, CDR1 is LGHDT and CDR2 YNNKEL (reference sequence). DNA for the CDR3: TGTGCCAGCAGCCAAGTAGCGGGGGGGCTAGATACGCAGTATTTT. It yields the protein CASSQVAGGLDTQYF.

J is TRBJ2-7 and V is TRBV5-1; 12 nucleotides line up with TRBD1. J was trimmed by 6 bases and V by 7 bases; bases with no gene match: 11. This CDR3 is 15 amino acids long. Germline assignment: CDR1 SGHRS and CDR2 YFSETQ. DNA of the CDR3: TGCGCCAGCGGCCGGTGGGGACAGGGGGCCCGCGAGCAGTACTTC. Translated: CASGRWGQGAREQYF.

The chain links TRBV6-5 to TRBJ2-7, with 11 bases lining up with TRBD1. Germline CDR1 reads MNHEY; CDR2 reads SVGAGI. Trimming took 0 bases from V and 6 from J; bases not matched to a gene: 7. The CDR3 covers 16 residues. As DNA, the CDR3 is TGTGCCAGCAGTTACTCTGGGACAGGGGGTTGGGGCGAGCAGTACTTC. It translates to CASSYSGTGGWGEQYF.